The rows below give T cell receptor beta chains drawn from one sample of a study of identical twins. MiXCR, run by TCRdb on the 5' RACE reads, gives a single entry per CDR3 protein. The repertoire holds more than 400,000 distinct CDR3 sequences, roughly 15% seen once, with roughly 0.4% in the top ten. This same sample was also taken into another study, of yellow fever vaccine responses in identical twins.

The sequenced sample consisted of CD4+ T cells sorted from blood. Receptors originate from a woman under 30 in good health. Each CDR3 is given with its conserved first and last residue. The D gene is left open where the match is weak. Clone size is given for some rows only: seen once, a few or many times, or a class if the clone is expanded.

D,size,V,J,CDR3,DNA
TRBD1,few,TRBV10-3,TRBJ2-1,CAITKTGPDEQFF,TGTGCCATCACAAAGACAGGGCCCGATGAGCAGTTCTTC
-,few,TRBV20-1,TRBJ2-1,CSAAQFDEQFF,TGCAGTGCTGCCCAATTCGATGAGCAGTTCTTC
TRBD2,-,TRBV5-1,TRBJ2-6,CASSWGTSGSVGANVLTF,TGCGCCAGCAGCTGGGGAACTAGCGGGAGTGTTGGGGCCAACGTCCTGACTTTC
-,few,TRBV20-1,TRBJ2-5,CSATTGTRGTQYF,TGCAGTGCGACGACTGGAACAAGAGGGACCCAGTACTTC
TRBD1,few,TRBV7-6,TRBJ2-2,CASSLGGQATAGELFF,TGTGCCAGCAGCTTAGGCGGACAGGCCACGGCCGGGGAGCTGTTTTTT
-,few,TRBV7-9,TRBJ1-1,CASSTGRNEAFF,TGTGCCAGCAGCACCGGACGGAATGAAGCTTTCTTT
-,-,TRBV20-1,TRBJ2-7,CSARDLTRSSYEQYF,TGCAGTGCTAGAGATCTGACAAGGTCCTCCTACGAGCAGTACTTC
TRBD1,few,TRBV20-1,TRBJ2-1,CSATDRASYNEQFF,TGCAGTGCCACGGACAGGGCTTCCTACAATGAGCAGTTCTTC
-,few,TRBV5-1,TRBJ2-3,CASSPPSADTQYF,TGCGCCAGCAGCCCCCCGTCAGCAGATACGCAGTATTTT
-,many,TRBV5-1,TRBJ1-3,CAKHPSGNTIYF,TGCGCGAAGCACCCCTCTGGAAACACCATATATTTT
-,few,TRBV2,TRBJ1-5,CASSPGTLNQPQHF,TGTGCCAGCAGTCCTGGGACACTTAATCAGCCCCAGCATTTT
TRBD1,-,TRBV25-1,TRBJ2-7,CASSEFRGQGGNEQYF,TGTGCCAGCAGTGAATTTAGGGGACAGGGAGGGAACGAGCAGTACTTC
-,many,TRBV12-3/TRBV12-4,TRBJ2-1,CASSFGGNEQFF,TGTGCCAGCAGTTTCGGGGGCAATGAGCAGTTCTTC
-,-,TRBV29-1,TRBJ2-3,CSATWQGITDTQYF,TGCAGCGCCACCTGGCAAGGAATCACAGATACGCAGTATTTT
-,few,TRBV15,TRBJ1-3,CATRGSGSGNTIYF,TGTGCCACCCGGGGTTCGGGCTCTGGAAACACCATATATTTT
-,-,TRBV4-1,TRBJ2-2,CASSQVTVGTGELFF,TGCGCCAGCAGCCAAGTGACCGTGGGCACCGGGGAGCTGTTTTTT
-,many,TRBV6-1,TRBJ2-2,CASTLGGTGELFF,TGTGCCAGCACACTGGGGGGAACCGGGGAGCTGTTTTTT
-,-,TRBV10-2,TRBJ2-2,CASRTGFAGELFF,TGCGCCAGCAGAACAGGGTTCGCCGGGGAGCTGTTTTTT
-,few,TRBV3-1,TRBJ2-2,CASSQDLRQTNTGELFF,TGTGCCAGCAGCCAAGATCTGCGACAGACGAACACCGGGGAGCTGTTTTTT
-,few,TRBV12-3/TRBV12-4,TRBJ2-2,CASSSGLQIGELFF,TGTGCCAGCAGTTCCGGACTCCAAATCGGGGAGCTGTTTTTT
-,-,TRBV27,TRBJ2-1,CASRPGRGSYNEQFF,TGTGCCAGCAGACCGGGACGGGGCTCCTACAATGAGCAGTTCTTC
-,few,TRBV28,TRBJ2-3,CASRYAGGTDTQYF,TGTGCCAGCAGATACGCAGGAGGCACAGATACGCAGTATTTT
-,-,TRBV6-4,TRBJ1-2,CASRDSSNYGYTF,TGTGCCAGCAGAGACAGTTCTAACTATGGCTACACCTTC
-,many,TRBV12-3/TRBV12-4,TRBJ1-1,CASRKNTEAFF,TGTGCCAGCAGAAAAAACACTGAAGCTTTCTTT
-,once,TRBV3-1,TRBJ2-2,CASSQESTGELFF,TGTGCCAGCAGCCAAGAAAGTACCGGGGAGCTGTTTTTT
-,many,TRBV12-3/TRBV12-4,TRBJ1-5,CASSTARNQPQHF,TGTGCCAGCAGTACGGCCCGAAATCAGCCCCAGCATTTT
TRBD1,few,TRBV7-9,TRBJ2-5,CASSLRTGSVVETQYF,TGTGCCAGCAGCTTAAGGACAGGGAGCGTAGTGGAGACCCAGTACTTC
TRBD2,many,TRBV4-1,TRBJ2-2,CASSATAGGNTGELFF,TGCGCCAGCAGCGCTACAGCGGGGGGGAACACCGGGGAGCTGTTTTTT
-,few,TRBV7-9,TRBJ2-7,CASSSNRQARGEQYF,TGTGCCAGCAGCTCAAACCGTCAGGCTCGCGGGGAGCAGTACTTC
-,-,TRBV5-1,TRBJ2-1,CASSLDGGLGEQFF,TGCGCCAGCAGCCTAGACGGGGGGCTGGGTGAGCAGTTCTTC
-,-,TRBV28,TRBJ2-7,CASSFPGFSYEQYF,TGTGCCAGCAGTTTCCCTGGCTTCTCCTACGAGCAGTACTTC
TRBD1,many,TRBV29-1,TRBJ2-7,CSVADRLSYEQYF,TGCAGCGTTGCGGACAGGCTCTCCTACGAGCAGTACTTC
-,-,TRBV12-3/TRBV12-4,TRBJ1-2,CASSSNRVGGYTF,TGTGCCAGCAGTTCAAACAGGGTCGGCGGCTACACCTTC
TRBD2,-,TRBV11-2,TRBJ2-1,CASSLVSGGADGNEQFF,TGTGCCAGCAGCTTAGTTAGCGGGGGGGCCGATGGGAATGAGCAGTTCTTC
TRBD2,-,TRBV29-1,TRBJ2-2,CSVGGLARNTGELFF,TGCAGCGTTGGGGGACTAGCGAGAAACACCGGGGAGCTGTTTTTT
TRBD2,few,TRBV5-1,TRBJ2-3,CASSLGNPQRERGTDTQYF,TGCGCCAGCAGCTTGGGAAACCCCCAGCGGGAACGAGGTACAGATACGCAGTATTTT
-,few,TRBV2,TRBJ1-5,CASSDERADNQPQHF,TGTGCCAGCAGTGATGAAAGGGCGGACAATCAGCCCCAGCATTTT
-,-,TRBV12-3/TRBV12-4,TRBJ1-6,CASSFVSFYNSPLHF,TGTGCCAGCAGTTTTGTATCATTCTATAATTCACCCCTCCACTTT
TRBD2,-,TRBV7-8,TRBJ2-5,CASSLRRLAGDLETQYF,TGTGCCAGCAGCTTACGGCGGCTAGCGGGAGATTTAGAGACCCAGTACTTC
TRBD2,-,TRBV9,TRBJ2-1,CASSVSGRSYNEQFF,TGTGCCAGCAGCGTAAGCGGGAGAAGTTACAATGAGCAGTTCTTC
-,-,TRBV7-9,TRBJ1-1,CASSLASGPEAFF,TGTGCCAGCAGCTTAGCATCGGGCCCCGAAGCTTTCTTT
-,-,TRBV29-1,TRBJ2-7,CSVELPGRSYEQYF,TGCAGCGTTGAGTTACCGGGCCGCTCCTACGAGCAGTACTTC
TRBD1,few,TRBV12-3/TRBV12-4,TRBJ2-5,CASSRTGTYETQYF,TGTGCCAGCAGCCGGACAGGGACTTACGAGACCCAGTACTTC
TRBD1,few,TRBV19,TRBJ2-3,CASRGQGSFLWTDTQYF,TGTGCCAGTAGGGGACAGGGGTCTTTTTTGTGGACAGATACGCAGTATTTT
-,-,TRBV29-1,TRBJ2-1,CSVGRRGHEQFF,TGCAGCGTTGGTCGCCGGGGCCATGAGCAGTTCTTC
TRBD2,-,TRBV27,TRBJ2-1,CATRDSGSYNEQFF,TGTGCCACCAGAGATAGCGGGTCCTACAATGAGCAGTTCTTC